This passage covers 11 T cell receptor beta chains from one sample sequenced in a study of T cell repertoires in cytomegalovirus infection (dated by TCRdb to 2018 to 2020). The run used an Illumina HiSeq 1500. The public reads were run again by TCRdb, first through fastp at Q25 and then through MiXCR, and only productive beta chains were kept. Each record represents a unique CDR3 protein, reported with the most common genes and DNA among its rows. The sample table holds about 180,000 distinct CDR3 sequences, of which about 17% were seen once. Under 30% of the sample rests with the top ten. Sequenced sample: CD8+ T cells from PBMCs. All receptors come from a human donor in good health (CMV status not recorded). Some clones in this sample may be carry-over from other donors' samples.

The chain recombines TRBV4-1 with TRBJ2-5; D not certain. From germline, CDR1 is MGHRA and CDR2 YSYEKL. The CDR3 has 15 amino acids. V shed 0 bases and J shed 5 bases, with 13 bases lying between them. CDR3 region: CASSQEGGITETQYF. The CDR3 region has the DNA TGCGCCAGCAGCCAAGAGGGCGGAATTACGGAGACCCAGTACTTC.

This clonotype was counted many times. This chain joins TRBV7-4 and TRBJ1-4; 11 bases are a match to TRBD1. Germline values: CDR1 SGHVT, CDR2 SQSDAQ. The CDR3 has 16 amino acids. With V trimmed by 6 bases and J by 3 bases, 6 bases remained unmatched. The CDR3 region has the DNA TGTGCCAGCAGATGGACAGGGGGCCGGTCTAATGAAAAACTGTTTTTT. This encodes CASRWTGGRSNEKLFF.

This clonotype was counted only a few times. V usage is TRBV28 and J usage is TRBJ1-1; no reliable D call. Germline V gives CDR1 MDHEN, CDR2 SYDVKM. Trimming took off 2 bases at V and 5 bases at J, with 12 bases between the two ends. CDR3 length: 14 residues. In DNA form, the CDR3 reads TGTGCCAGCAGTTTAGCCGACCTGGGGACTGAAGCTTTCTTT. Amino acid sequence: CASSLADLGTEAFF.

The chain is built from TRBV7-9 and TRBJ2-7, with 8 bases matching TRBD1. The CDR3 contains 15 residues. V dropped 7 bases and J dropped 2; count of bases not matched to a gene: 10. CDR1 and CDR2 (germline): SEHNR, FQNEAQ (reference sequence). The CDR3: CASTLPQGATYEQYF. The CDR3, as DNA: TGTGCCAGCACCCTGCCCCAGGGGGCGACCTACGAGCAGTACTTC.

This clonotype was seen a few times. The chain is built from TRBV29-1 and TRBJ2-2; TRBD1 is a possible D gene (6 bases). Germline V gene sequence: CDR1 SQVTM, CDR2 ANQGSEA. Between the trimmed V and J ends, which lost 3 bases and 5 bases, there was a span of 22 bases. The CDR3 is 17 amino acids. The CDR3, as DNA: TGCAGCGTTGAGGGGAGAAGCAGGGGTTCAGGGACCGGGGAGCTGTTTTTT. It yields the protein CSVEGRSRGSGTGELFF.

This clonotype was observed a handful of times. This rearrangement joins TRBV7-9 to TRBJ1-1, with 7 bases fitting TRBD1. The CDR3 loop spans 15 amino acids. J gave up 5 bases and V 1 base, and 7 bases lay outside the gene matches. In germline, CDR1 is SEHNR, CDR2 FQNEAQ (reference sequence). In DNA, the CDR3 is TGTGCCAGCAGCTTAGGACAGGGAAAAGGGACTGAAGCTTTCTTT. Encoded protein: CASSLGQGKGTEAFF. Looking up the rest from reference TRBV7-9 and TRBJ1-1 gives the full variable domain: DTGVSQNPRHKITKRGQNVTFRCDPISEHNRLYWYRQTLGQGPEFLTYFQNEAQLEKSRLLSDRFSAERPKGSFSTLEIQRTEQGDSAMYLCASSLGQGKGTEAFFGQGTRLTVV.

The table lists this clonotype with a few counts. V usage is TRBV7-6 and J usage is TRBJ2-2; TRBD1 matches at 8 bases. This CDR3 spans 16 amino acids. Germline V gene sequence: CDR1 SGHVS, CDR2 FNYEAQ. V dropped 5 bases and J dropped 0; count of bases not matched to a gene: 5. CDR3 protein: CASSAGQGTNTGELFF. CDR3 coding DNA: TGTGCCAGCAGCGCCGGACAGGGTACGAACACCGGGGAGCTGTTTTTT.

The chain recombines TRBV18 with TRBJ2-6; tentatively, D is TRBD1 (6 bases). Trimming took off 6 bases at V and 3 bases at J, with 21 bases between the two ends. The CDR3 contains 18 residues. The germline V gene encodes CDR1 KGHSH and CDR2 LQKENI. CDR3 amino acids: CASSPTGHRWDGANVLTF. The CDR3 DNA is TGTGCCAGCTCCCCTACGGGACATCGGTGGGATGGGGCCAACGTCCTGACTTTC.

This clonotype has only a few counts. The chain employs TRBV7-2 and TRBJ1-6; 9 positions match TRBD1. V lost 5 bases, J lost 8 bases, and 16 bases stayed unmatched. The V gene's germline CDR1 is SGHTA and CDR2 FQGNSA. The CDR3 runs 18 residues. The CDR3 nucleotides are TGTGCCAGCAGCCAAATCCGGGACAGGGCGTTGTTGGATTCACCCCTCCACTTT. Translation gives CASSQIRDRALLDSPLHF.

This clonotype was observed a handful of times. Because the CDR3 is missing its conserved closing phenylalanine or tryptophan, this is likely a read error. No DNA is shown, since the ends of the CDR3 on it are uncertain; the CDR3 is the one TCRdb lists. The V call is TRBV12-3 or TRBV12-4, the J call TRBJ1-1; the DNA was not compared with TRBD1, the D call given in the table. The CDR3 spans 11 amino acids, including both terminal residues. CDR3 in amino acids: CASSLAPGTSI.

This clonotype was recorded a few times. The V gene is TRBV28, the J gene TRBJ2-7; D is possibly TRBD1 (5 bases). The length of the CDR3 is 14 residues. Germline V gene data show CDR1 as MDHEN and CDR2 as SYDVKM. V was cut by 3 bases and J by 2 bases, with 11 bases left in between. The CDR3 DNA follows: TGTGCCAGCAGTTTCGACAGCACAACCTACGAGCAGTACTTC. Translation: CASSFDSTTYEQYF.